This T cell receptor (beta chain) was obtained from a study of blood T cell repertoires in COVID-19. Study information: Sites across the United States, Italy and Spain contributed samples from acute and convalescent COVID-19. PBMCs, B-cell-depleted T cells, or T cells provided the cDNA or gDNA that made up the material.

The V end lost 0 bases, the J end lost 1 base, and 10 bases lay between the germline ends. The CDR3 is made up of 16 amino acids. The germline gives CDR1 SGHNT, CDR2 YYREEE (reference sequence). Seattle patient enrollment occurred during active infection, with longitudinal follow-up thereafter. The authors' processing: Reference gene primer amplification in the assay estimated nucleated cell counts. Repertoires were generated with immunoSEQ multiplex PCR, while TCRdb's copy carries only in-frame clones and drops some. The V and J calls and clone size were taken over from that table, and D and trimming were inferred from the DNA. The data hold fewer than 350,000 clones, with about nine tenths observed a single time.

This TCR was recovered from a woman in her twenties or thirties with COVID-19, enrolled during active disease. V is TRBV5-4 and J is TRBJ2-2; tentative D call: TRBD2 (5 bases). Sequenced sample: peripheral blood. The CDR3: CASSLGEGLNTGELFF. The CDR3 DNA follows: TGTGCCAGCAGCTTGGGTGAGGGCCTGAACACCGGGGAGCTGTTTTTT.